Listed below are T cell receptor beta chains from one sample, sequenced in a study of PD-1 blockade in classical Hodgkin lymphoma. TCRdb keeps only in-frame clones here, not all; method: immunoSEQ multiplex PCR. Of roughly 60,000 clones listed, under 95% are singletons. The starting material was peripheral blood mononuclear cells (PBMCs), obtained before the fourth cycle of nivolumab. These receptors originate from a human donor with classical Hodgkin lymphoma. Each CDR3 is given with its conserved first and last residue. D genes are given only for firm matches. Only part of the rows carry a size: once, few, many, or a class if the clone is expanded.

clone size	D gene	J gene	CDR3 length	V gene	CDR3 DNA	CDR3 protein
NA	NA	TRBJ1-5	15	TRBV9	TGTGCCAGCAGCGTCTCAGGATCGGGCAATCAGCCCCAGCATTTT	CASSVSGSGNQPQHF
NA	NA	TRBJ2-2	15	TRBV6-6	TGTGCCAGCAGTTATCGTGGACAGAACACCGGGGAGCTGTTTTTT	CASSYRGQNTGELFF
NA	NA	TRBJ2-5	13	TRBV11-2	TGTGCCAGCAGCTTGAGTGGACAAGAGACCCAGTACTTC	CASSLSGQETQYF
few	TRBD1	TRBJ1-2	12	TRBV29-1	TGCAGCGTTGATCAGGGGGCGGTTGGCTACACCTTC	CSVDQGAVGYTF
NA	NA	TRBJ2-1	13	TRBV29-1	TGCAGCGTTGCCGGGCGGAACTACAATGAGCAGTTCTTC	CSVAGRNYNEQFF
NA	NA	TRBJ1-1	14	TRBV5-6	TGTGCCAGCAGCCGAGCCAGGGGAGTCACTGAAGCTTTCTTT	CASSRARGVTEAFF
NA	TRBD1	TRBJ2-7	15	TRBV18	TGTGCCAGCTCACCATCCCGAGACAGGGCCTACGAGCAGTACTTC	CASSPSRDRAYEQYF
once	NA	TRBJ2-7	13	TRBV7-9	TGTGCCAGCAGCCCCGGGGCGGGGAAAGAGCAGTACTTC	CASSPGAGKEQYF
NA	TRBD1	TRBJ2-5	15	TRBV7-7	TGTGCTAGCAGCTTGGGGACAGGAAGCCAAGAGACCCAGTACTTC	CASSLGTGSQETQYF
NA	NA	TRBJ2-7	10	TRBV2	TGTGCCAGCGGGGTCTACGAGCAGTACTTC	CASGVYEQYF
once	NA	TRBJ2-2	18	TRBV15	TGTGCCACCAGCAGAGATAATGCGGAGGGCCGGGACACCGGGGAGCTGTTTTTT	CATSRDNAEGRDTGELFF
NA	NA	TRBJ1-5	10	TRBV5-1	TGCGCCAGCCTGGAACAGCCCCAGCATTTT	CASLEQPQHF
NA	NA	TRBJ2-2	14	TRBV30	TGTGCCTGGATGGTTCGTACGTCGGACGGGGAGCTGTTTTTT	CAWMVRTSDGELFF
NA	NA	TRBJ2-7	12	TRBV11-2	TGTGCCAGCAGCCGAACGATAAGTGAGCAGTACTTC	CASSRTISEQYF
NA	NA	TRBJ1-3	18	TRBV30	TGTGCCTGGAGTGTTGAAAGAACCCGAATCCGCTCTGGAAACACCATATATTTT	CAWSVERTRIRSGNTIYF
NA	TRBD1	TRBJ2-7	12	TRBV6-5	TGTGCCACCTGGGACAGGGGCCACGAGCAGTACTTC	CATWDRGHEQYF
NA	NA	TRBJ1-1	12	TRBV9	TGTGCCAGCACCGGGGTGAACACTGAAGCTTTCTTT	CASTGVNTEAFF
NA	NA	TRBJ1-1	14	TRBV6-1	TGTGCCAGCAGTGACCGGGACATGAACACTGAAGCTTTCTTT	CASSDRDMNTEAFF
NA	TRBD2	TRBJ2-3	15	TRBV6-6	TGTGCCAGCAGACCCTCAGCGGGGCGCACAGATACGCAGTATTTT	CASRPSAGRTDTQYF
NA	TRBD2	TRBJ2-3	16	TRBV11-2	TGTGCCAGCAGCTTAGTAGCTAGCGGGGTATTAGATACGCAGTATTTT	CASSLVASGVLDTQYF
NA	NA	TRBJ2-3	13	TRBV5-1	TGCGCCAGCAGCCCCCTACACCCAGATACGCAGTATTTT	CASSPLHPDTQYF
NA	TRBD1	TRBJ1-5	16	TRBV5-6	TGTGCCAGCAGCGTGGCAGGAGGGACAGTTAATCAGCCCCAGCATTTT	CASSVAGGTVNQPQHF
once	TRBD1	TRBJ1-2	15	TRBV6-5	TGTGCCAGCAGCAATAGGGACAGTATCTATCGCGGCTACACCTTC	CASSNRDSIYRGYTF
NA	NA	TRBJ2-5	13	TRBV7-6	TGTGCCAGCAGCTTATTACGAGGGGAGACCCAGTACTTC	CASSLLRGETQYF
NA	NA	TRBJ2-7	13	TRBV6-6	TGTGCCAGCAGCCTGGCAGGGCCCTACGAGCAGTACTTC	CASSLAGPYEQYF
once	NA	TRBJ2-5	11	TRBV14	TGTGCCAGCATCACACAAGAGACCCAGTACTTC	CASITQETQYF
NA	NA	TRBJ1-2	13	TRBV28	TGTGCACTACAGGGAAGAGCTAACTATGGCTACACCTTC	CALQGRANYGYTF
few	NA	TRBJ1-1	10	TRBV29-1	TGCAGCGTTCATTCCACTGAAGCTTTCTTT	CSVHSTEAFF
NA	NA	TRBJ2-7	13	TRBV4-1	TGCGCCAGCAGCCCAAACCGACAGTACGAGCAGTACTTC	CASSPNRQYEQYF
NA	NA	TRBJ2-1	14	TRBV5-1	TGCGCCAGCAGCTCCTATAATGGGGGCGATGAGCAGTTCTTC	CASSSYNGGDEQFF
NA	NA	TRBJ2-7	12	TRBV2	TGTGCCATTTGGGACTCATCCTACGAGCAGTACTTC	CAIWDSSYEQYF
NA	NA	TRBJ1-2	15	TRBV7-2	TGTGCCAGCAGCTTAAGGAGACCGACGGACTATGGCTACACCTTC	CASSLRRPTDYGYTF
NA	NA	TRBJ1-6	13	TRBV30	TGTGCCTGGAGTCCCCAGGGAGATTCACCCCTCCACTTT	CAWSPQGDSPLHF
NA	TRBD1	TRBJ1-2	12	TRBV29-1	TGCAGCTTCCGCACAGGGGGAAATGGCTACACCTTC	CSFRTGGNGYTF
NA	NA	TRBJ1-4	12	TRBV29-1	TGCAGCGTTTCCAGTTCACATGAAAAACTGTTTTTT	CSVSSSHEKLFF
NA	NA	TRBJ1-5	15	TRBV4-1	TGCGCCAGCAGCCAAGGACAGGAGGGGAATCAGCCCCAGCATTTT	CASSQGQEGNQPQHF
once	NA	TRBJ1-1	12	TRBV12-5	TGTGCTAGTGGTTTGGTCGTCACTGAAGCTTTCTTT	CASGLVVTEAFF
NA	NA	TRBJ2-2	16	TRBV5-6	TGTGCCAGCAGCTTGGCGGGGCAGGCGTTTACCGGGGAGCTGTTTTTT	CASSLAGQAFTGELFF
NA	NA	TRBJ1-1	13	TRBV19	TGTGCCAGTAGTAGGGACACAAACACTGAAGCTTTCTTT	CASSRDTNTEAFF
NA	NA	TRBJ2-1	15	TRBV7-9	TGTGCCAGCAGCTTAGCCCTAGTGCGTTACAATGAGCAGTTCTTC	CASSLALVRYNEQFF
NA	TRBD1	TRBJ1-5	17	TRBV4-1	TGCGCCAGCAGCCAAGTTCCACAGGGGAGCCCTAATCAGCCCCAGCATTTT	CASSQVPQGSPNQPQHF